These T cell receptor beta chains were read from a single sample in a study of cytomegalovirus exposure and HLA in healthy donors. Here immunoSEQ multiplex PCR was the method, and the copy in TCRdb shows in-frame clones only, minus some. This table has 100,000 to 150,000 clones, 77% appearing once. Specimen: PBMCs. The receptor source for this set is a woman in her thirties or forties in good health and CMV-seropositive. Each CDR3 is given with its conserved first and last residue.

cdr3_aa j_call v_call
CASSQAGTGGETQYF TRBJ2-5 TRBV4-1
CASRSTGVSYEQYF TRBJ2-7 TRBV2
CAWSTPSGTDNQPQHF TRBJ1-5 TRBV30
CASSQGTGVETQYF TRBJ2-5 TRBV5-8
CASSPTRHTNYGYTF TRBJ1-2 TRBV27
CASSLATGNEQYF TRBJ2-7 TRBV28
CASRSGQAYNEQFF TRBJ2-1 TRBV5-1
CASSPSTGREAICTF TRBJ1-2 TRBV28
CASSWTCSYEQYF TRBJ2-7 TRBV5-7
CASSLVGGSSYEQYF TRBJ2-7 TRBV5-1
CASGTGLGTDTQYF TRBJ2-3 TRBV27
CASSLDRGQLSGYTF TRBJ1-2 TRBV6-5
CASSKSGASYEQYF TRBJ2-7 TRBV11-2
CASSLRGEGGYTF TRBJ1-2 TRBV5-1
CAWSPLPLTGDVGTGELFF TRBJ2-2 TRBV30
CASSKIGTGVQPQHF TRBJ1-5 TRBV21-1
CASSISGRGKVVNTEAFF TRBJ1-1 TRBV19
CASSFGNRGRGPNYGYTF TRBJ1-2 TRBV28
CASSYLAGVANEQFF TRBJ2-1 TRBV6-6
CASSPPTDGSGELFF TRBJ2-2 TRBV18
CASSLFRGDTGELFF TRBJ2-2 TRBV28
CASTNYRGRTGELFF TRBJ2-2 TRBV6-5
CASSRTTGWVDTQYF TRBJ2-3 TRBV18
CASSSGQGRTEAFF TRBJ1-1 TRBV7-8
CAWSVQGGTPPLHF TRBJ1-6 TRBV30
CASRGQGAVGDEQFF TRBJ2-1 TRBV6-1
CASSPLLTGYLDEKLFF TRBJ1-4 TRBV28
CAWSRTGGFEQYF TRBJ2-7 TRBV30
CASSLEIAGGNYNEQFF TRBJ2-1 TRBV7-6
CASSNAGRQETQYF TRBJ2-5 TRBV28
CASSRQGMTSNSPLHF TRBJ1-6 TRBV28
CASATGRDTEAFF TRBJ1-1 TRBV10-1
CASRLDRVVNYGYTF TRBJ1-2 TRBV28
CASSLGQVAGELFF TRBJ2-2 TRBV7-8
CASSSTSGQGYEQYF TRBJ2-7 TRBV18
CASSKTEGNQPQHF TRBJ1-5 TRBV7-9
CATHRRGSSYEQYF TRBJ2-7 TRBV13
CASSLSGGWGYTF TRBJ1-2 TRBV28
CASSYLTGTYEQYF TRBJ2-7 TRBV6-5
CASRSGVLASNQPQHF TRBJ1-5 TRBV4-1
CASSSGLAGRYNEQFF TRBJ2-1 TRBV6-8
CASSTFNRGSSYEQYF - TRBV28
CASSVARANNSPLHF TRBJ1-6 TRBV2
CSGMGLAGLGTDTQYF TRBJ2-3 TRBV29-1
CASSLAVGDTQYF TRBJ2-3 TRBV9
CATALKRTGVRGYTF TRBJ1-2 TRBV28
CASSPRTSGGSYNEQFF TRBJ2-1 TRBV5-1